This T cell receptor (beta chain) was retrieved from a study of cytomegalovirus exposure and HLA in healthy donors. Broader study findings: Reported findings show TCR beta sequences accurately forecast HLA-A and HLA-B alleles in most subjects.

For this clone: Antigen specificity is unknown.

Researchers ran the PCR with 60 Vbeta and 13 Jbeta primers. Here immunoSEQ multiplex PCR was the method, and the copy in TCRdb shows in-frame clones only, minus some. The sample lists some 140,000 clones, 65% to 80% occurring once. Germline-derived CDR1 and CDR2 are KGHSH and LQKENI. The CDR3 has 16 residues. Germline trimming cut 0 bases from V and 1 base from J; bases unmatched to any gene: 5. The clonotype was recovered from a woman in her forties or fifties in good health and CMV-seropositive. The chain uses TRBV18 and TRBJ1-1; 7 bases map to TRBD1. Sequencing was carried out using PBMCs. The CDR3 nucleotides read TGTGCCAGCTCACCACCGAAGGGGGCTTGGAACACTGAAGCTTTCTTT. It yields the protein CASSPPKGAWNTEAFF.